What follows describes a single TCR beta chain. Its matching antigen is unknown. Depth targeted 1 in 200,000 to 1 in 1 million T cells, averaging 10x coverage per clonotype. Profiled with immunoSEQ multiplex PCR; TCRdb holds only in-frame clones, not every one. The table shows roughly 52,000 clones, with roughly 57% occurring only once. The record originates from a study of cytotoxic CD8 clonotypes in ibrutinib-treated CLL. On the study more broadly: Partial responses totalled about 24 and complete responses 2; after median approximately 74 months, around 14 remained remitted and approximately twelve progressed.

CDR3 length: 14 residues. Germline trimming cut 4 bases from V and 4 bases from J; bases unmatched to any gene: 4. Germline-derived CDR1 and CDR2 are SGHAT and FQNNGV. General study findings and limits: Relative to age-matched healthy donors, clonality at baseline was higher, and it tracked circulating CD8+ T-cell counts.

J is TRBJ2-5 and V is TRBV11-2; TRBD1 agrees at 9 bases. The sample was PBMCs, taken after 12 months of ibrutinib treatment. This clonotype was sampled from a human donor with chronic lymphocytic leukemia. The CDR3: CASSYSGQGETQYF. The CDR3 DNA follows: TGTGCCAGCAGCTATTCGGGACAGGGAGAGACCCAGTACTTC.